This entry concerns a single T cell receptor (beta chain). Source study methods: Amplification from reference gene primers served as the basis for estimated nucleated cell counts. This table comes from immunoSEQ multiplex PCR, and its TCRdb copy is limited to in-frame clones, with some not included. The V and J calls and clone size are taken from that table; D and trimming were inferred from the DNA. The top ten clones hold approximately 9.4% of a sample with around 200,000 clones, roughly 84% of them seen once. Trimming shortened V by 3 bases and J by 1 base, and 9 bases separated the two germline ends. The length of the CDR3 is 15 residues. CDR1 PRHDT and CDR2 FYEKMQ come from the germline V gene (reference sequence). This entry belongs to a study of blood T cell repertoires in COVID-19.

The receptor was isolated from an elderly woman with acute or convalescent COVID-19. The sample taken for sequencing was peripheral blood. The chain links TRBV13 to TRBJ2-2; D unclear. Written as DNA, the CDR3 is TGTGCCAGCAGCTTCCAGGCTGGGAACACCGGGGAGCTGTTTTTT. Protein product: CASSFQAGNTGELFF.